This T cell receptor (beta chain) was captured by sequencing in a study of post-analysis software for immune sequencing data. Trimming at V came to 1 base and at J to 8 bases, leaving 4 bases not matched to a gene. The CDR3 totals 16 residues. The sample holds many counts of this clonotype. Antigen: not known. Each TCR beta cDNA library carried unique molecular identifiers. The T cell input of roughly 0.9 to 11 million gave roughly 0.5 million cDNA molecules. TCRdb passed the PCR reads through MiXCR, listing each CDR3 protein once. In the table there are roughly 170,000 distinct CDR3 sequences, approximately 30% of which are singletons. Notes on the study in general: Roughly five TRBV segments appeared more often in patients than in controls, and TRBV5-6, TRBV5-1 and TRBV20-1 were among these.

Sample: blood. The V gene is TRBV12-3 or TRBV12-4, the J gene TRBJ2-1, with TRBD2 identical over 14 bases. The receptor's source is a girl aged 10 to 17 with multiple sclerosis. Here the CDR3 DNA reads TGTGCCAGCAGTTTAGACGGGACTAGCGGGAGCTATGAGCAGTTCTTC. This codes for CASSLDGTSGSYEQFF.